The 3 T cell receptor beta chains in this list originate from one sample, sequenced in a study of cytomegalovirus exposure and HLA in healthy donors. Amplification used 60 Vbeta primers and 13 Jbeta primers. Sequenced by immunoSEQ multiplex PCR; TCRdb stores in-frame clones only, minus some. The sample carries over 65,000 clones, approximately 72% recorded once. Input material: PBMCs. These TCRs come from a woman in her twenties or thirties in good health and CMV-seropositive.

J is TRBJ2-6 and V is TRBV5-6, with a tentative D call TRBD1 (7 bases). The V and J ends lost 7 bases and 0 bases respectively, with 23 bases between them. CDR1 and CDR2 from the germline V gene are SGHDT and YYEEEE. The CDR3 totals 19 residues. CDR3 sequence: CASANPGDRISSGANVLTF. CDR3 in DNA: TGTGCCAGCGCAAACCCGGGGGACAGAATTAGCTCTGGGGCCAACGTCCTGACTTTC.

The V call is TRBV4-2, the J call TRBJ2-2; D call uncertain. Trimming shortened V by 0 bases and J by 2 bases, and 10 bases separated the two germline ends. CDR3 length: 16 residues. Germline loops: CDR1 LGHNA, CDR2 YNFKEQ. CDR3 nucleotides: TGTGCCAGCAGCCAAGAGTCCGGTTTAAACACCGGGGAGCTGTTTTTT. It translates to CASSQESGLNTGELFF.

The J gene is TRBJ2-7, the V gene TRBV28; D remains ambiguous. CDR1 MDHEN and CDR2 SYDVKM come from the germline V gene. The CDR3 sequence is 15 residues long. The ends were cut back, 3 bases at V and 3 bases at J, with 15 bases in the middle. The CDR3 region is CASSFGSVALYEQYF. The CDR3 nucleotides read TGTGCCAGCAGTTTTGGCAGTGTCGCCCTCTACGAGCAGTACTTC.